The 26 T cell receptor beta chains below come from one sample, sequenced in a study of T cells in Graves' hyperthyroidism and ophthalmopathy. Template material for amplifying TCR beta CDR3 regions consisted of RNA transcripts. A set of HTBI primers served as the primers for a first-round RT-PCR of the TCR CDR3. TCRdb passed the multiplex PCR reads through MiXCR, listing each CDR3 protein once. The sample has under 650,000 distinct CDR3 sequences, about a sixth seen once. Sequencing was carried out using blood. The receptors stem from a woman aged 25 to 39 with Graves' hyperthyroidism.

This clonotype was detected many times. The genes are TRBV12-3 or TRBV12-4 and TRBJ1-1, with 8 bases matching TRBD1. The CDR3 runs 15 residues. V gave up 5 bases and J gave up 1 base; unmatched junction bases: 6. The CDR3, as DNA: TGTGCCAGCAGTGCACGGACAGGGTCGAACACTGAAGCTTTCTTT. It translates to CASSARTGSNTEAFF.

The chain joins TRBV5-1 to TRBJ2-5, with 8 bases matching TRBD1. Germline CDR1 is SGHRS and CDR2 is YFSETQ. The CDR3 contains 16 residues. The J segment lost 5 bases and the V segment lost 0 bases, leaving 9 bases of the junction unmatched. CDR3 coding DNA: TGCGCCAGCAGCTTGGAGGGCAGGGGGCGCTTGGAGACCCAGTACTTC. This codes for CASSLEGRGRLETQYF.

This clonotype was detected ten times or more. The CDR3 DNA reads TGTGCCAGCAGCACGGGACTAAACAATGAGCAGTTCTTC. Translated, it gives CASSTGLNNEQFF. The V gene is TRBV7-3, the J gene TRBJ2-1, with TRBD2 identical over 7 bases. This CDR3 comprises 13 residues. Germline CDR1 reads SGHTA; CDR2 reads FQGTGA. Germline trimming cut 5 bases from V and 5 bases from J; bases unmatched to any gene: 3.

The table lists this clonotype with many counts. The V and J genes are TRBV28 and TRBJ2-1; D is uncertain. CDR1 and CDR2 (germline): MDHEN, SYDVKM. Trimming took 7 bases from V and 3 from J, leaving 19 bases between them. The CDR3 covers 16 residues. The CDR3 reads CASTAPIAHLYNEQFF. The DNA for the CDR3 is TGTGCCAGCACCGCTCCAATAGCCCATCTCTACAATGAGCAGTTCTTC.

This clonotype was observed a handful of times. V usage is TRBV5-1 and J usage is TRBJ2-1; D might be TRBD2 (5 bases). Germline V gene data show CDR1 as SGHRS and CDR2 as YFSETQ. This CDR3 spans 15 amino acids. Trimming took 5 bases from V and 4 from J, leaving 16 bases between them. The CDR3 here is CASSRSRGWYNEQFF. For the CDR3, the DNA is TGCGCCAGCAGTAGGAGCCGGGGTTGGTACAATGAGCAGTTCTTC. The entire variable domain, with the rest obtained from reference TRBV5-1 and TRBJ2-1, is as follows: KAGVTQTPRYLIKTRGQQVTLSCSPISGHRSVSWYQQTPGQGLQFLFEYFSETQRNKGNFPGRFSGRQFSNSRSEMNVSTLELGDSALYLCASSRSRGWYNEQFFGPGTRLTVL.

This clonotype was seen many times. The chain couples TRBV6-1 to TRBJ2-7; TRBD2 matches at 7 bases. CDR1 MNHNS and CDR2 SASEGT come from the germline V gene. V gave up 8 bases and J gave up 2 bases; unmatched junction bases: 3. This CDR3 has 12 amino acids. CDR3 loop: CASAGDTYEQYF. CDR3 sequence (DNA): TGTGCCAGCGCGGGGGATACCTACGAGCAGTACTTC.

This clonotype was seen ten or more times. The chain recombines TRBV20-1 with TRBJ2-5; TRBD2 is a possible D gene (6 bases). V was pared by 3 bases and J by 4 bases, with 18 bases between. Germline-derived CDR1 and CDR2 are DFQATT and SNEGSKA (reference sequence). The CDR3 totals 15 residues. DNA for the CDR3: TGCAGTGCTAGTGGCCAACGGGGGTGGGGAGAGACCCAGTACTTC. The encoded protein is CSASGQRGWGETQYF.

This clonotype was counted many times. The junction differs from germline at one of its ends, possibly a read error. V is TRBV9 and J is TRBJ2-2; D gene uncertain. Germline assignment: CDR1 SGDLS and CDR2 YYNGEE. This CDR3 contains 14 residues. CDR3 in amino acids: CASSVGLNTGELFF. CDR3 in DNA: TGTGCCAGCAGTGTAGGCCTGAACACCGGGGAGCTGTTTTTT.

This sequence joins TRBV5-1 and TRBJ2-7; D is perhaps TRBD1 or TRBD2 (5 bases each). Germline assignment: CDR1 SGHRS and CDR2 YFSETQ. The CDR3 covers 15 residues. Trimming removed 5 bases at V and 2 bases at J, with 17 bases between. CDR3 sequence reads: CASRLRDESAYEQYF. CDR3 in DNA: TGCGCCAGCAGACTCAGGGACGAAAGCGCCTACGAGCAGTACTTC. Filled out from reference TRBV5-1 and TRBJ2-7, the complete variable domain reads KAGVTQTPRYLIKTRGQQVTLSCSPISGHRSVSWYQQTPGQGLQFLFEYFSETQRNKGNFPGRFSGRQFSNSRSEMNVSTLELGDSALYLCASRLRDESAYEQYFGPGTRLTVT.

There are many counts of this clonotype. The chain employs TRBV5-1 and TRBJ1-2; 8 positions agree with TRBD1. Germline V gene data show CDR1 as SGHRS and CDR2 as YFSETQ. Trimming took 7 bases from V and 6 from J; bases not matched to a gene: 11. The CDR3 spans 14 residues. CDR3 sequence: CASAIQGATHGYTF. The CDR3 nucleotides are TGCGCCAGCGCGATCCAGGGGGCAACCCATGGCTACACCTTC.

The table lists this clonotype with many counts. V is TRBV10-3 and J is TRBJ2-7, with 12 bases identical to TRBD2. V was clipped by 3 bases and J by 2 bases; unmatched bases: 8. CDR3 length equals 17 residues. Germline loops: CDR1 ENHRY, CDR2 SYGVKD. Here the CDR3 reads CAISERASGRATYEQYF. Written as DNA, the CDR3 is TGTGCCATCAGTGAACGGGCTAGCGGGAGGGCAACCTACGAGCAGTACTTC.

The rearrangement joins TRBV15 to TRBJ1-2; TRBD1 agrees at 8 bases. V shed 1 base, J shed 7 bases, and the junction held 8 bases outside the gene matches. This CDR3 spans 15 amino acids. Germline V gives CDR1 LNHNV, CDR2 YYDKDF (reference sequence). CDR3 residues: CATSRGVQGAGGYTF. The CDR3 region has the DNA TGTGCCACCAGCAGAGGTGTTCAGGGGGCGGGTGGCTACACCTTC.

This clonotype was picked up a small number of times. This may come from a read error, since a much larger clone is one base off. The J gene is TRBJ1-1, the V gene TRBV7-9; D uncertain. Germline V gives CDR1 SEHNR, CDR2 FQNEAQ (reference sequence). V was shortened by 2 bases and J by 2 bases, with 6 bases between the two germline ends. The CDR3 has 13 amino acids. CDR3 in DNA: TGTGCCAGCAGCTTATACAGTAACACTGAAGCTTTCTTT. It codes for CASSLYSNTEAFF.

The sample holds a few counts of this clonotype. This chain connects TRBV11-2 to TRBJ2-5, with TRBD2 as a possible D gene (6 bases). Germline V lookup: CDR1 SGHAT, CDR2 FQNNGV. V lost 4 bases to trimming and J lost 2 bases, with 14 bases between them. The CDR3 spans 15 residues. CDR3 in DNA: TGTGCCAGCAGCTCCCAGGAGGGCGTACAAGAGACCCAGTACTTC. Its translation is CASSSQEGVQETQYF.

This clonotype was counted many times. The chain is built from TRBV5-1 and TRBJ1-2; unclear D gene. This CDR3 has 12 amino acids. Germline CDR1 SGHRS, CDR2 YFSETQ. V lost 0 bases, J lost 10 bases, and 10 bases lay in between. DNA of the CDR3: TGCGCCAGCAGCTTGGCTCGGACCTACTACACCTTC. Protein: CASSLARTYYTF.

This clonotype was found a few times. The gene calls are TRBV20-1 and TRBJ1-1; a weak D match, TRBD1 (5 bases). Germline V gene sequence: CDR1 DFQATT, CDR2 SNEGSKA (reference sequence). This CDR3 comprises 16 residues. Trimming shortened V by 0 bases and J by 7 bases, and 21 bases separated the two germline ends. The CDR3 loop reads CSARDPVGAWIGEAFF. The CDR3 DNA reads TGCAGTGCTAGAGATCCTGTAGGGGCATGGATCGGTGAAGCTTTCTTT.

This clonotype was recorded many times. The CDR3 nucleotides are TGTGCCAGCAGCGTCGGTAGCGGGAGGATTGAGCAGTTCTTC. Amino acid sequence: CASSVGSGRIEQFF. This rearrangement joins TRBV9 to TRBJ2-1; 10 bases line up with TRBD2. The V segment lost 2 bases and the J segment 9 bases; nucleotides outside the gene matches: 5. The CDR3 runs to 14 residues. The germline CDR1 and CDR2 sequences are SGDLS and YYNGEE.

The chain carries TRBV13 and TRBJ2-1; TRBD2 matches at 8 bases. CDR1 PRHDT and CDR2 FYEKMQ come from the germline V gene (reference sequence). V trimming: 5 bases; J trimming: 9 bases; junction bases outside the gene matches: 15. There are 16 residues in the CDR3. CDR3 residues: CASSALSGGDRSEQFF. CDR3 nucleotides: TGTGCCAGCAGCGCCTTATCCGGGGGGGATAGGAGTGAGCAGTTCTTC.

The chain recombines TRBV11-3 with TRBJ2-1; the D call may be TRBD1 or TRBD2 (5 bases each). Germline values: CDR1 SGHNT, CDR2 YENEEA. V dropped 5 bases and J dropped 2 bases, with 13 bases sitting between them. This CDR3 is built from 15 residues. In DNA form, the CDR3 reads TGTGCCAGCAGCCCCCGGGTGGGGGCCTACAATGAGCAGTTCTTC. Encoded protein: CASSPRVGAYNEQFF.

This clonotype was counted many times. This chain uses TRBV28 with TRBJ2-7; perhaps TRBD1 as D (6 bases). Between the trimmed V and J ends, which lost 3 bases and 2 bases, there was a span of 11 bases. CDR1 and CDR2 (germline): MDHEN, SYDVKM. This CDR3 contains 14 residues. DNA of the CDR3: TGTGCCAGCAGTTTTAGGGACATAACCTACGAGCAGTACTTC. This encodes CASSFRDITYEQYF. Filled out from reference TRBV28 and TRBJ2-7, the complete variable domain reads DVKVTQSSRYLVKRTGEKVFLECVQDMDHENMFWYRQDPGLGLRLIYFSYDVKMKEKGDIPEGYSVSREKKERFSLILESASTNQTSMYLCASSFRDITYEQYFGPGTRLTVT.

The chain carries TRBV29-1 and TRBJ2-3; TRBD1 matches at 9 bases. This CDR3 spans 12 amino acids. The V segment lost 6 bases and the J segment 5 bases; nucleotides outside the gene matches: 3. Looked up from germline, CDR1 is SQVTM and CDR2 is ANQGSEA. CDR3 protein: CSVTGGIDTQYF. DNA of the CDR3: TGCAGCGTGACAGGGGGTATAGATACGCAGTATTTT.

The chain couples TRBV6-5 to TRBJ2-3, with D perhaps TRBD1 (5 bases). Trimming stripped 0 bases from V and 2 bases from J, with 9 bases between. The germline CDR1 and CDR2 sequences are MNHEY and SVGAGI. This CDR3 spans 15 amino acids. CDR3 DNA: TGTGCCAGCAGTTACTCTGGGGCCCCCACAGATACGCAGTATTTT. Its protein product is CASSYSGAPTDTQYF.

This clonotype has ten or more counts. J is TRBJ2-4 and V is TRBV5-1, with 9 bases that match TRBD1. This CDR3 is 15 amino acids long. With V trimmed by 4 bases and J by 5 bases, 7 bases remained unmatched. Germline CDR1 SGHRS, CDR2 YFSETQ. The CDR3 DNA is TGCGCCAGCAGCCCCTGGGACAGGGACGAAAACATTCAGTACTTC. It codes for CASSPWDRDENIQYF.

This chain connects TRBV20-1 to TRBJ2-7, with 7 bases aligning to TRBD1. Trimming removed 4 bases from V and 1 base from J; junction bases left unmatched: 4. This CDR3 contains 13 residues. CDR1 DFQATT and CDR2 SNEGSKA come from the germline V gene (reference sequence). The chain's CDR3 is CSAIWDRSYEQYF. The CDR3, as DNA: TGCAGTGCTATATGGGACAGATCCTACGAGCAGTACTTC.

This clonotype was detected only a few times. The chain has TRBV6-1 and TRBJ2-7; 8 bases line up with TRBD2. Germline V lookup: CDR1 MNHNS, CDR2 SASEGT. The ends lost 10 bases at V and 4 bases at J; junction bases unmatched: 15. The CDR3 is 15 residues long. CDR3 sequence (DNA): TGTGCCACCCGAGAGAGCGGGAGTGCCTCTTACGAGCAGTACTTC. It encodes CATRESGSASYEQYF.

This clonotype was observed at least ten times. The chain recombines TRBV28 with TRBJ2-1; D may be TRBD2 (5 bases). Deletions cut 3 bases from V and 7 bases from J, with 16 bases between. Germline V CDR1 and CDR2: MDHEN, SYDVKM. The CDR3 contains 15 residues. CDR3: CASSLSRHWRNEQFF. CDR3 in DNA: TGTGCCAGCAGTTTGTCCCGACATTGGAGGAATGAGCAGTTCTTC.